This T cell receptor (beta chain) was captured in a study of blood T cells in healthy people across ages. Study observations and caveats: Measured against age, TCR beta diversity per million T cells decreased in a roughly linear manner.

Primed by a sample-barcoded 5' primer and a J-beta primer mix, a second PCR proceeded for roughly 6 to 12 cycles. TCRdb re-derived calls from the 5' RACE reads in MiXCR, one entry per CDR3 protein. The sample has roughly 1.4 million distinct CDR3 sequences, roughly 60% seen once. This clonotype was seen a few times. Antigen: not known. The sequencing input was blood. This TCR was recovered from a man between 18 and 35 years old in good health.

Here the CDR3 DNA reads TGTGCCAGCAGTTTAGGAACGGGACTATTTCAAGAGACCCAGTACTTC. It is translated as CASSLGTGLFQETQYF. V and J are TRBV12-3 or TRBV12-4 and TRBJ2-5, with 7 positions matching TRBD2. V lost 1 base to trimming and J lost 2 bases; unmatched junction nucleotides: 7. The CDR3 is 16 amino acids.